The sequence of this TCR beta chain was determined in a study of PD-L1 blockade in urothelial cancer. Turning to the study itself: In the mid-2010s, patients got going on atezolizumab, taking 1,200 mg intravenously every 3 weeks. Men with urothelial cancer arising in the bladder made up about nine tenths of the roughly 29 patients.

Per the germline V gene, CDR1 is LGHNA and CDR2 is YSLEER. Between the trimmed V and J ends, which lost 0 bases and 7 bases, there was a span of 10 bases. The CDR3 spans 14 residues. Assay: immunoSEQ multiplex PCR; the TCRdb copy retains only in-frame clones and omits some. The sample consists of 50,000 or so clones, approximately 86% of them appearing once. Specimen: PBMCs, collected around atezolizumab (anti-PD-L1) treatment. The chain carries TRBV4-3 and TRBJ2-1; the D gene is possibly TRBD1 (5 bases). The receptor's source is a man aged 55-75 years with urothelial cancer. CDR3 sequence reads: CASSQEHRWNEQFF. The CDR3 nucleotides read TGCGCCAGCAGCCAAGAGCACAGGTGGAATGAGCAGTTCTTC.